This T cell receptor (beta chain) was recorded in a study of blood T cell repertoires in COVID-19. Study details: Both acute and convalescent COVID-19 samples were obtained from the United States, Italy and Spain. Nucleic acid was either cDNA or gDNA, and it came from T cells, B-cell-depleted T cells, or PBMCs.

How the authors handled the data: Estimation of nucleated cell counts relied on the amplification of reference gene primers. Assay used: immunoSEQ multiplex PCR; TCRdb lists only in-frame clones, some missing. V, J and clone size are taken as reported in that table, and D and trimming were inferred from the DNA itself. The sample gives about 360,000 clones, about 86% of which show up once; about 7.6% is in the top ten. Seattle-derived patients entered the study during active infection and were followed longitudinally. The germline V gene has CDR1 SQVTM and CDR2 ANQGSEA. The CDR3 contains 12 residues. With 4 bases clipped from V and 6 bases from J, the junction kept 4 bases outside the gene matches.

Sequencing was carried out using peripheral blood. The clonotype was recovered from a woman aged 60-75 years with COVID-19, enrolled during active disease. The rearrangement links TRBV29-1 to TRBJ1-2; 8 nucleotides line up with TRBD1. The CDR3 nucleotides read TGCAGCGTTGCTGGGACAGGACATGGCTACACCTTC. This encodes CSVAGTGHGYTF.